These T cell receptor beta chains were read from a single sample in a study of early T cells in non-severe SARS-CoV-2 infection. A single record per CDR3 protein comes from TCRdb applying MiXCR to the 5' RACE reads. The repertoire holds more than 65,000 distinct CDR3 sequences, with around an eighth as singletons. The specimen was whole blood. The source is an adult who was a healthcare worker with PCR-confirmed SARS-CoV-2 infection or an uninfected control (not recorded which). Each CDR3 is given with its conserved first and last residue. The D gene is left open where the match is weak. Not all rows give a size; the values are once, few, many and, for expanded clones, a class.

CDR3: CASSYPSSGSIYNEQFF; DNA: TGTGCCAGCAGTTACCCGTCTAGCGGGAGCATATACAATGAGCAGTTCTTC; size: many; V: TRBV6-6; J: TRBJ2-1; D: TRBD2
CDR3: CASRPPDLSSYEQYF; DNA: TGTGCCAGCAGGCCCCCTGACTTAAGCTCCTACGAGCAGTACTTC; size: NA; V: TRBV28; J: TRBJ2-7; D: NA
CDR3: CSVEEEVWRSQSRNSNQPQHF; DNA: TGCAGCGTTGAAGAAGAGGTTTGGAGGTCCCAATCGAGAAATAGCAATCAGCCCCAGCATTTT; size: many; V: TRBV29-1; J: TRBJ1-5; D: NA
CDR3: CASSPSGDYNEQFF; DNA: TGTGCCAGCAGCCCTAGCGGAGACTACAATGAGCAGTTCTTC; size: many; V: TRBV6-2/TRBV6-3; J: TRBJ2-1; D: TRBD2
CDR3: CATGTYNEQFF; DNA: TGTGCCACAGGGACCTACAATGAGCAGTTCTTC; size: NA; V: TRBV2; J: TRBJ2-1; D: NA
CDR3: CASGLVRGLGGYNSYEQYF; DNA: TGTGCTAGTGGTTTGGTACGGGGTCTCGGGGGGTATAATTCCTACGAGCAGTACTTC; size: many; V: TRBV12-5; J: TRBJ2-7; D: TRBD2
CDR3: CSVEETGDYGYTF; DNA: TGCAGCGTTGAGGAGACAGGGGACTATGGCTACACCTTC; size: many; V: TRBV29-1; J: TRBJ1-2; D: TRBD1
CDR3: CATHAGGWMNTEAFF; DNA: TGTGCCACCCACGCGGGGGGCTGGATGAACACTGAAGCTTTCTTT; size: many; V: TRBV28; J: TRBJ1-1; D: NA
CDR3: CASSQGDRDHEKLFF; DNA: TGTGCCAGCAGCCAGGGGGACAGGGACCATGAAAAACTGTTTTTT; size: few; V: TRBV7-2; J: TRBJ1-4; D: TRBD1
CDR3: CASSYPTGGMNTEAFF; DNA: TGTGCCAGCAGTTACCCAACAGGGGGGATGAACACTGAAGCTTTCTTT; size: many; V: TRBV6-6; J: TRBJ1-1; D: TRBD1
CDR3: CASSLAGTGETQYF; DNA: TGCGCCAGCAGCTTGGCCGGCACGGGGGAGACCCAGTACTTC; size: many; V: TRBV5-1; J: TRBJ2-5; D: NA
CDR3: CASGFTTMIPEAFF; DNA: TGTGCTAGTGGTTTTACTACTATGATTCCTGAAGCTTTCTTT; size: many; V: TRBV12-5; J: TRBJ1-1; D: NA
CDR3: CASSLGSYLPEQYF; DNA: TGTGCCAGCAGCTTAGGCTCTTACCTCCCCGAGCAGTACTTC; size: many; V: TRBV13; J: TRBJ2-7; D: NA
CDR3: CASSQGNTRAHEQFF; DNA: TGTGCCAGCAGCCAAGGCAACACCCGAGCGCATGAGCAGTTCTTC; size: many; V: TRBV14; J: TRBJ2-1; D: NA
CDR3: CSVTGGSNQPQHF; DNA: TGCAGCGTCACAGGCGGATCCAATCAGCCCCAGCATTTT; size: many; V: TRBV29-1; J: TRBJ1-5; D: NA
CDR3: CASSLASVNGHEQYF; DNA: TGTGCCAGCAGCTTAGCATCGGTAAACGGCCACGAGCAGTACTTC; size: many; V: TRBV7-2; J: TRBJ2-7; D: NA
CDR3: CASSSRTENTEAFF; DNA: TGTGCCAGCAGCTCCCGGACAGAGAACACTGAAGCTTTCTTT; size: NA; V: TRBV7-2; J: TRBJ1-1; D: NA
CDR3: CSAGDPGGQNIQYF; DNA: TGCAGTGCAGGAGATCCAGGGGGCCAAAACATTCAGTACTTC; size: many; V: TRBV20-1; J: TRBJ2-4; D: TRBD1
CDR3: CASSFVAGGNTGELFF; DNA: TGTGCCAGCAGCTTTGTTGCGGGAGGGAACACCGGGGAGCTGTTTTTT; size: many; V: TRBV13; J: TRBJ2-2; D: TRBD2
CDR3: CASQPGRVPNYEQFF; DNA: TGTGCCAGCCAACCCGGCAGGGTTCCGAATTATGAGCAGTTCTTC; size: many; V: TRBV19; J: TRBJ2-1; D: NA
CDR3: CSVVDPTDTQYF; DNA: TGCAGCGTTGTGGACCCCACAGATACGCAGTATTTT; size: many; V: TRBV29-1; J: TRBJ2-3; D: NA
CDR3: CASSVGDSVGGSPLHF; DNA: TGTGCCAGCAGCGTGGGGGACAGCGTCGGGGGTTCACCCCTCCACTTT; size: few; V: TRBV9; J: TRBJ1-6; D: TRBD1
CDR3: CASSIRASGKNIQYF; DNA: TGTGCCAGCAGTATCCGGGCCTCAGGCAAAAACATTCAGTACTTC; size: many; V: TRBV12-3/TRBV12-4; J: TRBJ2-4; D: NA
CDR3: CASSIQGQGKEQYF; DNA: TGTGCCAGTAGTATCCAAGGACAGGGGAAGGAGCAGTACTTC; size: many; V: TRBV19; J: TRBJ2-7; D: TRBD1
CDR3: CASSPRSGTGSNYGYTF; DNA: TGTGCCAGCTCACCACGGTCCGGGACAGGATCTAACTATGGCTACACCTTC; size: many; V: TRBV18; J: TRBJ1-2; D: TRBD1
CDR3: CIARDRGVGYTF; DNA: TGCATCGCTCGGGACAGGGGAGTAGGCTACACCTTC; size: few; V: TRBV20-1; J: TRBJ1-2; D: TRBD1
CDR3: CASSLAGTYNEQFF; DNA: TGTGCCAGCAGCTTGGCGGGGACCTACAATGAGCAGTTCTTC; size: NA; V: TRBV13; J: TRBJ2-1; D: NA
CDR3: CAIRPIGLNTEAFF; DNA: TGTGCCATCAGACCGATTGGGCTGAACACTGAAGCTTTCTTT; size: once; V: TRBV10-3; J: TRBJ1-1; D: NA
CDR3: CSARGLAGVEQYF; DNA: TGCAGTGCTAGAGGACTAGCGGGAGTCGAGCAGTACTTC; size: few; V: TRBV20-1; J: TRBJ2-7; D: TRBD2
CDR3: CASSPGTGPRYF; DNA: TGTGCCAGCAGCCCGGGGACAGGACCAAGGTACTTC; size: many; V: TRBV7-2; J: TRBJ2-7; D: TRBD1
CDR3: CASSSIRTGVLDEQFF; DNA: TGTGCCAGCAGCTCGATACGGACAGGGGTTCTTGATGAGCAGTTCTTC; size: many; V: TRBV7-8; J: TRBJ2-1; D: TRBD1
CDR3: CASSERLGWEEANEQFF; DNA: TGTGCCAGCAGTGAACGTCTCGGGTGGGAGGAAGCAAATGAGCAGTTCTTC; size: many; V: TRBV6-5; J: TRBJ2-1; D: NA
CDR3: CASSLKQYTDTQYF; DNA: TGCGCCAGCAGCTTGAAACAGTACACAGATACGCAGTATTTT; size: many; V: TRBV5-1; J: TRBJ2-3; D: NA
CDR3: CASSQSGDPGNTIYF; DNA: TGCGCCAGCAGTCAATCAGGGGATCCTGGAAACACCATATATTTT; size: many; V: TRBV23-1; J: TRBJ1-3; D: NA
CDR3: CASSSRTDDNEQFF; DNA: TGTGCCAGCAGCTCTAGGACAGACGACAATGAGCAGTTCTTC; size: NA; V: TRBV7-9; J: TRBJ2-1; D: NA
CDR3: CSATDGNQETQYF; DNA: TGCAGTGCTACGGACGGTAACCAAGAGACCCAGTACTTC; size: NA; V: TRBV20-1; J: TRBJ2-5; D: NA
CDR3: CASSQAQLTGTDIQYF; DNA: TGTGCCAGCAGCCAAGCCCAATTGACAGGAACGGACATTCAGTACTTC; size: NA; V: TRBV3-1; J: TRBJ2-4; D: NA
CDR3: CASSLGLSGGSPQPQHF; DNA: TGTGCCAGCAGTTTAGGTCTGTCAGGGGGCTCTCCTCAGCCCCAGCATTTT; size: many; V: TRBV28; J: TRBJ1-5; D: TRBD1
CDR3: CASSLIPETQYF; DNA: TGTGCCAGCAGCTTAATCCCAGAGACCCAGTACTTC; size: many; V: TRBV7-2; J: TRBJ2-5; D: NA
CDR3: CSAYSDGYEQYF; DNA: TGCAGTGCCTACTCCGACGGCTACGAGCAGTACTTC; size: many; V: TRBV20-1; J: TRBJ2-7; D: NA
CDR3: CASSWGRPYEQYF; DNA: TGTGCCAGCAGCTGGGGGCGCCCCTACGAGCAGTACTTC; size: many; V: TRBV27; J: TRBJ2-7; D: NA
CDR3: CASSKATSGDSDTQYF; DNA: TGTGCCAGCAGCAAGGCGACTAGCGGGGACTCAGATACGCAGTATTTT; size: many; V: TRBV21-1; J: TRBJ2-3; D: NA
CDR3: CASSLDGGRNTIYF; DNA: TGTGCCAGCAGCTTGGATGGGGGGCGGAACACCATATATTTT; size: many; V: TRBV7-2; J: TRBJ1-3; D: NA
CDR3: CASSPRRLPTGNTIYF; DNA: TGTGCCAGCTCACCACGGAGGCTCCCAACTGGAAACACCATATATTTT; size: many; V: TRBV18; J: TRBJ1-3; D: NA
CDR3: CASSLPHRGAYEQYF; DNA: TGTGCCAGCAGTTTACCCCACAGGGGCGCCTACGAGCAGTACTTC; size: NA; V: TRBV12-3/TRBV12-4; J: TRBJ2-7; D: TRBD1
CDR3: CASSQVGAAGSYEQYF; DNA: TGCGCCAGCAGCCAAGTAGGGGCTGCGGGTAGCTACGAGCAGTACTTC; size: many; V: TRBV4-3; J: TRBJ2-7; D: NA
CDR3: CASSLRTRSYEQYF; DNA: TGCGCCAGCAGCTTGAGGACTCGCTCCTACGAGCAGTACTTC; size: NA; V: TRBV5-1; J: TRBJ2-7; D: NA
CDR3: CASSLVGHPNYEQYF; DNA: TGTGCCAGCAGTTTAGTGGGACACCCTAATTACGAGCAGTACTTC; size: many; V: TRBV27; J: TRBJ2-7; D: NA
CDR3: CASSPGQGAPINEQYF; DNA: TGTGCCAGCAGCCCGGGACAGGGGGCGCCTATAAACGAGCAGTACTTC; size: many; V: TRBV9; J: TRBJ2-7; D: TRBD1